Listed below are T cell receptor beta chains from one sample, sequenced in a study of early T cells in non-severe SARS-CoV-2 infection. TCRdb analysed the 5' RACE reads with MiXCR anew, one entry per CDR3 protein. The table lists 86,000 or so distinct CDR3 sequences, around an eighth of them singletons, with approximately 3.3% in the top ten. Material for sequencing was whole blood. The receptors were gathered from an adult who was a healthcare worker with PCR-confirmed SARS-CoV-2 infection or an uninfected control (not recorded which). The CDR3 runs from the conserved cysteine through the conserved F or W. Size is stated for part of the rows, as once, few or many counts, or as a class when the clone is expanded.

J gene,clone size,V gene,CDR3 protein
TRBJ1-4,many,TRBV28,CASSTTGEKLFF
TRBJ1-1,many,TRBV20-1,CSAGWDHVIAEAFF
TRBJ2-2,NA,TRBV11-3,CASSGPGTGVNTGELFF
TRBJ2-7,many,TRBV21-1,CASSIEPRKLFYEQYF
TRBJ1-1,many,TRBV5-6,CASSATGLSEAFF
TRBJ2-1,few,TRBV7-9,CASSLEGYRLFF
TRBJ2-3,many,TRBV4-2,CASSQDLSGAADTQYF
TRBJ2-5,NA,TRBV3-1,CTSSQAGVETQYF
TRBJ2-2,few,TRBV5-1,CASKAGLAANTGELFF
TRBJ2-1,few,TRBV4-1,CASSQDTRRGQDEQFF
TRBJ2-6,many,TRBV5-1,CASSSFLTVFLNSGANVLTF
TRBJ1-2,few,TRBV6-6,CASSSQGTVYGYTF
TRBJ2-7,few,TRBV7-6,CASSLGPGVSYEQYF
TRBJ2-5,few,TRBV7-9,CASSLARERRETQYF
TRBJ1-1,NA,TRBV5-1,CASSLGPSTEAFF
TRBJ2-5,many,TRBV21-1,CASSKLPAPEETQYF
TRBJ2-1,many,TRBV11-1,CASSLNPWTGGTDEQFF
TRBJ1-6,many,TRBV20-1,CSARDVQGTSGSPLHF
TRBJ1-5,NA,TRBV19,CASSRGDISSQPQHF
TRBJ2-3,few,TRBV19,CASSSSGIRTDTQYF
TRBJ2-2,many,TRBV3-1,CASSQDRPSGELFF
TRBJ1-1,NA,TRBV4-1,CASSQGPGQPSAFF
TRBJ2-6,NA,TRBV7-3,CASSLGGGPLSGANVLTF
TRBJ2-3,NA,TRBV30,CAWRSPRMGKSGDTQYF
TRBJ2-3,few,TRBV5-1,CASSLGSDRGRDTQYF
TRBJ2-7,few,TRBV18,CASSPSQYESYEQYF
TRBJ2-3,few,TRBV5-1,CASSTTLGQGTDTQYF
TRBJ2-5,many,TRBV19,CASSIRYGGRETQYF
TRBJ1-2,NA,TRBV7-2,CASSLVTGTGYGYTF
TRBJ2-3,NA,TRBV4-1,CASSPRFISTDTQYF
TRBJ2-5,many,TRBV6-1,CASNRRQTQYF
TRBJ2-5,once,TRBV6-1,CASSEQRSAGFQETQYF
TRBJ1-1,NA,TRBV5-1,CASSLEGTGGSEAFF
TRBJ2-7,few,TRBV20-1,CSARDVQSGGYEQYF
TRBJ2-7,NA,TRBV5-6,CASSLMMGRSEQYF
TRBJ2-3,few,TRBV24-1,CATSDLVDTQYF
TRBJ2-7,few,TRBV19,CASSIEDRDSYEQYF
TRBJ1-5,NA,TRBV30,CAWIKGGHFNQPQHF
TRBJ2-4,many,TRBV12-3/TRBV12-4,CASSLVGAAKNIQYF
TRBJ2-1,NA,TRBV5-1,CASTNLAGGPLTEQFF
TRBJ1-2,NA,TRBV28,CASRPGQLGYGYTF
TRBJ2-3,NA,TRBV29-1,CSAHLGPGGTDTQYF
TRBJ2-7,many,TRBV18,CASSQGAGEQYF
TRBJ1-1,NA,TRBV27,CPSSPGQGGDTEAFF
TRBJ1-1,many,TRBV29-1,CSASHGTEAFF
TRBJ2-1,many,TRBV5-1,CASSLLPQQLSYNEQFF
TRBJ1-5,many,TRBV29-1,CSVCGQGGNQPQHF
TRBJ2-3,few,TRBV6-6,CASSYQGLSTDTQYF
TRBJ1-5,many,TRBV5-6,CASSLGRIRTGRNSNQPQHF
TRBJ2-3,few,TRBV19,CASSILGAYAADTQYF